The sequence of this T cell receptor (beta chain) was determined in a study of response to subunit inactivated influenza vaccine. TCRdb re-analysed the RT-PCR reads in MiXCR, keeping a single row per CDR3 protein. The sample lists some 540,000 distinct CDR3 sequences; 20% to 25% were seen once. This clonotype turned up a few times. The CDR3 sequence is 15 residues long. The V end was cut by 2 bases, the J end by 4 bases, with 15 bases between. The germline V gene has CDR1 MNHEY and CDR2 SVGEGT. These data were also reused for a study on T cells expressing NK-cell markers. This second study says: Production of TCR beta cDNA relied on 5'RACE template switching with UMIs. From sorted CD3+CD56+NKG2C+, CD3+CD56+NKG2C- and CD3+CD56-NKG2C+ T cells came the TCR beta repertoires. The study found dominant NKG2C+ clonotypes at about 1.0-7.0% of CD8+ T cells in six donors. It is unclear if expanded NKG2C-expressing clones target HCMV antigens.

The sample here was CD4+ T cells sorted from PBMCs, taken about 11 days after vaccination. The receptor's source is a man in his fifties who received an inactivated influenza vaccine. V gene TRBV6-2 or TRBV6-3 combines with J gene TRBJ2-7, with D maybe TRBD1 (6 bases). CDR3 loop: CASSYLGQIFYEQYF. Written as DNA, the CDR3 is TGTGCCAGCAGTTACCTCGGACAGATATTTTACGAGCAGTACTTC.